Below are 5 T cell receptor beta chains sequenced from a single sample in a study of blood T cell repertoires in COVID-19. Sequencing was performed with immunoSEQ multiplex PCR; in TCRdb, only in-frame clones are kept and a portion is missing. The table has hundreds of thousands of clones, approximately 90% seen once; the top ten hold around 1%. Sample: PBMCs or T cells enriched from blood (not recorded which). The receptors were gathered from a man between 45 and 60 years old who had been exposed to COVID-19.

The chain uses TRBV12-3 or TRBV12-4 and TRBJ1-2; D is unresolved. The CDR3 length is 13 residues. The ends were cut back, 5 bases at V and 8 bases at J, with 15 bases in the middle. The CDR3 sequence is CASSKDGNWGYTF. The CDR3 DNA follows: TGTGCCAGCAGTAAGGACGGGAACTGGGGCTACACCTTC.

V usage is TRBV24-1 and J usage is TRBJ2-2; 8 positions match TRBD2. The germline V gene encodes CDR1 KGHDR and CDR2 SFDVKD. V lost 5 bases and J lost 5; bases outside the gene matches: 3. The CDR3 runs to 14 residues. The CDR3 protein is CATSAGRGTGELFF. Here the CDR3 DNA reads TGTGCCACCAGTGCCGGGAGGGGGACCGGGGAGCTGTTTTTT.

The J gene is TRBJ2-2, the V gene TRBV7-9; 7 bases align to TRBD2. This CDR3 comprises 17 residues. The germline V gene has CDR1 SEHNR and CDR2 FQNEAQ (reference sequence). Trimming removed 5 bases from V and 1 base from J; junction bases left unmatched: 10. The CDR3 is CASSPWERGLNTGELFF. CDR3 DNA: TGTGCCAGCAGCCCCTGGGAGCGGGGATTGAACACCGGGGAGCTGTTTTTT. The variable domain in full, completed from reference TRBV7-9 and TRBJ2-2, reads DTGVSQNPRHKITKRGQNVTFRCDPISEHNRLYWYRQTLGQGPEFLTYFQNEAQLEKSRLLSDRFSAERPKGSFSTLEIQRTEQGDSAMYLCASSPWERGLNTGELFFGEGSRLTVL.

The chain carries TRBV7-3 and TRBJ2-7; 13 nucleotides match TRBD2. The CDR3 totals 16 residues. Trimming removed 2 bases from V and 7 bases from J; junction bases left unmatched: 8. The V gene's germline CDR1 is SGHTA and CDR2 FQGTGA. The CDR3 region is CASSLSTGLAGVEQYF. DNA of the CDR3: TGTGCCAGCAGCTTATCGACCGGACTAGCGGGGGTGGAGCAGTACTTC.

Concerning this clone: This same CDR3 is encoded by further DNA sequences in the sample. The chain employs TRBV15 and TRBJ1-3, with D possibly being TRBD1 (5 bases). There are 15 residues in the CDR3. Germline V lookup: CDR1 LNHNV, CDR2 YYDKDF (reference sequence). V was pared by 0 bases and J by 1 base, with 7 bases between. CDR3: CATSRDRGSGNTIYF. The CDR3 DNA follows: TGTGCCACCAGCAGAGATCGGGGGTCTGGAAACACCATATATTTT.